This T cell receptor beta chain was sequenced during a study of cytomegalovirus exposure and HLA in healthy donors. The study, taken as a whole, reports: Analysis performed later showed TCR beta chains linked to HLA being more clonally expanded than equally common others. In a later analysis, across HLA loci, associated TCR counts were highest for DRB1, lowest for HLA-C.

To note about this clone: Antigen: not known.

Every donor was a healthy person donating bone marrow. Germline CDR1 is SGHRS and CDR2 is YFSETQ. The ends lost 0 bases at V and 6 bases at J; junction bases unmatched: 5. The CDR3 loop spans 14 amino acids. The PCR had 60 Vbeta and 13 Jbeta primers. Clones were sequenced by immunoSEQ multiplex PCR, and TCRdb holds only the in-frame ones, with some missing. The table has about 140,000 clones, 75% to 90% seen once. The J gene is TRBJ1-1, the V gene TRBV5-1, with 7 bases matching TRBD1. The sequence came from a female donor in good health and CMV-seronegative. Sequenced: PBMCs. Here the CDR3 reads CASSLERTGPEAFF. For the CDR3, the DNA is TGCGCCAGCAGCTTGGAGCGGACAGGCCCTGAAGCTTTCTTT.